This TCR beta chain stems from a study of blood T cell repertoires in COVID-19. The overall study: Some COVID-19 samples were acute and others convalescent; all came from the United States, Italy and Spain. PBMCs, B-cell-depleted T cells, or T cells were the source of the cDNA or gDNA that made up the material.

V lost 7 bases and J 6 bases, leaving 17 bases between the germline ends. The CDR3 runs 14 residues. Germline CDR1 and CDR2: LGHNA and YNFKEQ. As originally analysed: Nucleated cell number was recorded as an estimate derived from reference gene primer amplification. Clones were sequenced by immunoSEQ multiplex PCR, and TCRdb holds only the in-frame ones, with some missing. V and J calls plus clone size are reproduced from that table; the DNA served to infer D and trimming. The profile shows 150,000 to 200,000 clones, 86% of them singletons. This sequence joins TRBV4-2 and TRBJ2-3; D may be TRBD2 (5 bases). The sequence derives from a man in his 70s with acute or convalescent COVID-19. The sequenced sample was peripheral blood. CDR3 amino acids: CASKEDSRVDTQYF. Here the CDR3 DNA reads TGTGCCAGCAAGGAGGACTCCCGGGTTGATACGCAGTATTTT.